These T cell receptor beta chains were read from a single sample in a study of cytomegalovirus exposure and HLA in healthy donors. The table came from immunoSEQ multiplex PCR; TCRdb's copy has only in-frame clones and leaves some out. The repertoire has 180,000 or so clones, over 80% of them found once; the top ten carry 4.5% to 5.5%. Material: PBMCs. The source is a woman aged 45-60 years in good health and CMV-seropositive. Both conserved end residues are part of each CDR3. Each record gives: clone size, J gene, V gene, CDR3 protein. A row's size may be missing; if present it is once, few, many or a size class.

NA | TRBJ2-5 | TRBV6-5 | CASSYIVGGETQYF
NA | TRBJ1-2 | TRBV15 | CATSREVGGYTF
once | TRBJ1-2 | TRBV6-5 | CASSYLGGGRGYGYTF
NA | TRBJ2-7 | TRBV7-2 | CASSLAVTGGSYEQYF
NA | TRBJ2-2 | TRBV7-2 | CASSSMGAGGTGELFF
NA | TRBJ2-3 | TRBV29-1 | CSVEGVAEGSTDTQYF
once | TRBJ2-5 | TRBV7-9 | CASSARLAALETQYF
NA | TRBJ2-6 | TRBV9 | CASRGGSSGANVLTF
NA | TRBJ2-1 | TRBV18 | CASSPSGGAYNEQFF
NA | TRBJ2-2 | TRBV30 | CAWSVRRGGPTGELFF
NA | TRBJ2-2 | TRBV5-1 | CASSLASGHTGELFF
NA | TRBJ2-1 | TRBV5-1 | CASSLDGGGGNEQFF
NA | TRBJ2-7 | TRBV9 | CASSSHTGGPLNEQYF
NA | TRBJ2-1 | TRBV10-3 | CAITSTSGGATFF
NA | TRBJ1-3 | TRBV6-5 | CASSYSGQGAGNTIYF
NA | TRBJ1-2 | TRBV28 | CASRPGQGYGYTF
NA | TRBJ2-5 | TRBV6-5 | CASSQAKTQYF
few | TRBJ1-2 | TRBV4-3 | CASSPDRNYGYTF
NA | TRBJ2-7 | TRBV6-1 | CASSETGEQYF
NA | TRBJ2-5 | TRBV28 | CASSVADPGAQYF
NA | TRBJ1-5 | TRBV4-2 | CASSPNRVSNQPQHF
NA | TRBJ2-3 | TRBV2 | CASSEGRGRDTDTQYF
once | TRBJ1-5 | TRBV21-1 | CASSKFGHQPQHF
once | TRBJ1-2 | TRBV30 | CACDLMGGGYTF
NA | TRBJ2-7 | TRBV6-6 | CASSYSMGHLSYEQYF
NA | TRBJ2-1 | TRBV7-9 | CSSSPPSGRWKNEQFF